A single T cell receptor (beta chain) is shown here with its context. These data originate in a study of blood T cell repertoires in COVID-19. Study overall: Sites in the United States, Italy and Spain provided acute and convalescent COVID-19 samples. T cells, B-cell-depleted T cells, or PBMCs provided the cDNA or gDNA that served as material.

CDR1 and CDR2 from the germline V gene are MNHEY and SMNVEV (reference sequence). Trimming took 5 bases from V and 0 from J, leaving 20 bases between them. This CDR3 spans 18 amino acids. In the authors' methods: Amplification of reference gene primers was used by the study to estimate nucleated cell counts. Repertoires were generated with immunoSEQ multiplex PCR, while TCRdb's copy carries only in-frame clones and drops some. The V and J calls and clone size come from that table; D and trimming were worked out from the DNA. The data show a few hundred thousand clones, around 90% seen once. The receptor comes from a man aged 55-75 years who had recovered from COVID-19. V is TRBV27 and J is TRBJ1-3; TRBD1 might be the D (5 bases). Sequencing was done on a sample of peripheral blood. The CDR3 bases are TGTGCCAGCAGTCAGACTGGTCGGGGGACGAGCTCTGGAAACACCATATATTTT. Its protein product is CASSQTGRGTSSGNTIYF.